Here is one T cell receptor (beta chain) with its context. The data were taken from a study of blood T cell repertoires in COVID-19. Study in general: Some COVID-19 samples were acute and others convalescent; all came from the United States, Italy and Spain.

Original processing methods: Quantification of nucleated cells was approximated via reference gene primer amplification. Using immunoSEQ multiplex PCR, the repertoire was profiled, and TCRdb retains in-frame clones only, with some absent. The V and J calls and clone size are taken from that table; D and trimming were inferred from the DNA. The repertoire holds roughly 100,000 clones, with around 79% as singletons. The sequenced material came from peripheral blood. The source of this sequence is a man in his 70s with active or convalescent COVID-19.

CDR3 loop: CASSLAQEGEAFF. CDR3 coding DNA: TGTGCCAGCTCACTCGCACAGGAGGGGGAAGCTTTCTTT. This chain links TRBV18 with TRBJ1-1; weak D call: TRBD1 (5 bases). The CDR3 is 13 amino acids. V lost 4 bases and J lost 8, with 14 bases in between. Germline V gives CDR1 KGHSH, CDR2 LQKENI.